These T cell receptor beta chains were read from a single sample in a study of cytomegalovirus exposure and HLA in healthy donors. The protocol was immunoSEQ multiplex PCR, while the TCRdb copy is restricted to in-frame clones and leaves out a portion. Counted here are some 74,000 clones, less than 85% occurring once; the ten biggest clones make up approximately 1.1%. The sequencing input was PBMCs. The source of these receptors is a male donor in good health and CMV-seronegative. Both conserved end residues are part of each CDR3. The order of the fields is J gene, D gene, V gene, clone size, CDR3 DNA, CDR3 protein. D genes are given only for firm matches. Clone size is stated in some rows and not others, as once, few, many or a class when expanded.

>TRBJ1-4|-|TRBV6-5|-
TGTGCCAGCAGTCCGGACAGCGAATTTGAAAAACTGTTTTTT
CASSPDSEFEKLFF
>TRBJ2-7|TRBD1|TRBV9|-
TGTGCCAGCAGCTCACAACCCAGCGGGACAGGGTCCTACGAGCAGTACTTC
CASSSQPSGTGSYEQYF
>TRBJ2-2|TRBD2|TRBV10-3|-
TGTGCCATCAGTGGTCCAGACTCTAGCGGGGATAACACCGGGGAGCTGTTTTTT
CAISGPDSSGDNTGELFF
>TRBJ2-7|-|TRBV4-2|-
TGTGCCAGCAGCCCATCGGCGGGGTACGAGCAGTACTTC
CASSPSAGYEQYF
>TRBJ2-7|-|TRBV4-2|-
TGTGCCAGCAGCCAAAACCTGGGAGCTTTCAAACACTACGAGCAGTACTTC
CASSQNLGAFKHYEQYF
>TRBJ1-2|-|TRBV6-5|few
TGTGCCAGCAGTGATCGGACTGGCTATGGCTACACCTTC
CASSDRTGYGYTF
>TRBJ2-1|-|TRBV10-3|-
TGTGCCATCAGCGAAGACCTGATAGGGGCCCCCAACAATGAGCAGTTCTTC
CAISEDLIGAPNNEQFF
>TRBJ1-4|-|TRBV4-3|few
TGCGCCAGCAGCCAAGACGGGGGAGAGCTTGAAAAACTGTTTTTT
CASSQDGGELEKLFF
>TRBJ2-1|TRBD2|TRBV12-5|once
TGTGCTAGTGGTTTGTTGCGGGGGGGCCGGGGTGAGCAGTTCTTC
CASGLLRGGRGEQFF
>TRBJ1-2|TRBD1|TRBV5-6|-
TGTGCCAGCAGCTTGGCAGGGGGGCCCGACGACTATGGCTACACCTTC
CASSLAGGPDDYGYTF
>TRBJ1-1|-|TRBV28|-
TGTGCCAGCAGTCCCACCGCAGATAAGGCTTTCTTT
CASSPTADKAFF
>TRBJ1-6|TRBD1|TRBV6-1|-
TGTGCCAGCAGTGATGGGCACAGGGGGCTCGGTTCACCCCTCCACTTT
CASSDGHRGLGSPLHF
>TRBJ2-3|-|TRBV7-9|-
TGTTCCAGCAGCTTAGGTCAGTCTAGCACAGATACGCAGTATTTT
CSSSLGQSSTDTQYF
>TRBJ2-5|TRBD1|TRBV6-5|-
TGTGCCAGCAGTTACTCGGGGCAGGGGGCGAAGACCCAGTACTTC
CASSYSGQGAKTQYF
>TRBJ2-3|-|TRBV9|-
TGTGCCAGCAGCCGGGAACGGTTTTCGGGGACTAGCACAGATACGCAGTATTTT
CASSRERFSGTSTDTQYF
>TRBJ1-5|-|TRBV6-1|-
TGTGCCGGGCAACAGGGATTCTCTCAGCCCCAGCATTTT
CAGQQGFSQPQHF
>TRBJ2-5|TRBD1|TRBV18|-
TGTGCCAGCTCACCTCGGACAGGGCTGGTGACCCAGTACTTC
CASSPRTGLVTQYF
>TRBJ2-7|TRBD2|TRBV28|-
TGTGCCAGCAGGGGGACTAGCGGGGGCTACGAGCAGTACTTC
CASRGTSGGYEQYF
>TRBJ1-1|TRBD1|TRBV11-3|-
TGTGCCAGCAGCTACGTCCCGGGGCAGGGGGACACTGAAGCTTTCTTT
CASSYVPGQGDTEAFF
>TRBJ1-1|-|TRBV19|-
TGTGCCAGTAGCCTCCGGGACACCGGCCCTGAAGCTTTCTTT
CASSLRDTGPEAFF
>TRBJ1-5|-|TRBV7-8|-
TGTGCCAGCAGCTTAGTAGCAGCCGTGAACAATCAGCCCCAGCATTTT
CASSLVAAVNNQPQHF
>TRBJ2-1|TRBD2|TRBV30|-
TGTGCCTACCTGACTAGCGGGGGGGCCGGGTCGAATGAGCAGTTCTTC
CAYLTSGGAGSNEQFF
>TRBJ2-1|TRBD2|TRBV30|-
TGTGCCTGGAGCCTCTACGCGGGAGGGATAGGCTATGAGCAGTTCTTC
CAWSLYAGGIGYEQFF
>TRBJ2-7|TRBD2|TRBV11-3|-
TGTGCCCTTCCTTCTGTGGTGAGCGGGAGGGCCATCTACGAGCAGTACTTC
CALPSVVSGRAIYEQYF
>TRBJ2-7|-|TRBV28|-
TGTGCCAGCAGTTTGGGCCCTCCCTACGAGCAGTACTTC
CASSLGPPYEQYF
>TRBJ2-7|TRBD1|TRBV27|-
TGTGCCAGCAGTTTGGAGGGACAGGGGTTCTACGAGCAGTACTTC
CASSLEGQGFYEQYF
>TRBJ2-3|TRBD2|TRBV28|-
TGTGCCAGCAGATTTATGGCGGGAGTCGTCACAGATACGCAGTATTTT
CASRFMAGVVTDTQYF
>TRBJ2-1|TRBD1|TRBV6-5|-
TGTGCCAGCAGGTTGGACAGGGGAAATGAGCAGTTCTTC
CASRLDRGNEQFF
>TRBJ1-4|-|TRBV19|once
TGTGCCAGTAGCGAGCAGGTGGTATCAACTAATGAAAAACTGTTTTTT
CASSEQVVSTNEKLFF
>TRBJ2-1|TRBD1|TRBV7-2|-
TGTGCCAGCAGCCCGGACAGGGGGCCGGAGAATGAGCAGTTCTTC
CASSPDRGPENEQFF
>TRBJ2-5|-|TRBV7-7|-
TGTGCCAGCAGTTCTGGACTACAAGAGACCCAGTACTTC
CASSSGLQETQYF